The entry below gives a single TCR beta chain sequence along with its context. CDR1 and CDR2 (germline): MRHNA, SNTAGT. This CDR3 is built from 15 residues. Trimming stripped 4 bases from V and 3 bases from J, with 13 bases between. This sample is drawn from a study of patients and donors after allogeneic stem cell transplantation. TCRdb used MiXCR to reprocess the RT-PCR reads, holding one entry per CDR3 protein. The sample contains 20,000 to 25,000 distinct CDR3 sequences, around 29% of which appear only once. The J gene is TRBJ1-5, the V gene TRBV6-4, with TRBD1 as a possible D gene (6 bases). The sample consisted of blood, either unsorted or a sorted T cell fraction (not recorded which). The origin of this receptor is a human donor who was either an allogeneic HSCT recipient or a stem cell or donor lymphocyte infusion donor (not recorded which). It is not recorded whose cells these are; they may come from a transplant donor. CDR3 bases: TGTGCCAGCAGTGCCTCGACAGGCACCAATCAGCCCCAGCATTTT. Translated, it gives CASSASTGTNQPQHF.